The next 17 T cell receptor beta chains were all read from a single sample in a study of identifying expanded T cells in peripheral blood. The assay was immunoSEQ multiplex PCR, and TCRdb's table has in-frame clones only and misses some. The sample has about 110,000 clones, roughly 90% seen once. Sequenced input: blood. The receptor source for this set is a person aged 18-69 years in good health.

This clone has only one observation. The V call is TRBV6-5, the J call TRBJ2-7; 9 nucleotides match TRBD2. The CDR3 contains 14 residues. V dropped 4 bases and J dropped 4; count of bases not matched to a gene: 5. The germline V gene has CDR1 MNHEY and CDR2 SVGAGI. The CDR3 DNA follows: TGTGCCAGCAGTTCGAGCGGGGGGTCGTACGAGCAGTACTTC. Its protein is CASSSSGGSYEQYF.

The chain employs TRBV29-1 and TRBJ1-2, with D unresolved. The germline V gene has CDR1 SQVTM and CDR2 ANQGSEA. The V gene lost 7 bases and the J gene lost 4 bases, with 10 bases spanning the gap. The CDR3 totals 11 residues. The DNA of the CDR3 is TGCAGCGCCGGACGGCCCTATGGCTACACCTTC. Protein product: CSAGRPYGYTF.

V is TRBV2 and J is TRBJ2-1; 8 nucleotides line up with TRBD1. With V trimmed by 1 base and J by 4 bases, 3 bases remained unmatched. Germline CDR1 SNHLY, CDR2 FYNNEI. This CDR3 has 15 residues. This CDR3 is CASSEGTGSYNEQFF. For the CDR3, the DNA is TGTGCCAGCAGTGAAGGGACAGGGAGTTACAATGAGCAGTTCTTC.

In DNA, the CDR3 is TGTGCCAGTAGTATAGGTCCGGGGGCAACTGGAAACACCATATATTTT. It encodes CASSIGPGATGNTIYF. The rearrangement links TRBV19 to TRBJ1-3; D possibly corresponds to TRBD1 (6 bases). Per germline, CDR1 LNHDA and CDR2 SQIVND (reference sequence). V was trimmed by 1 base and J by 2 bases, leaving 12 bases between them. The CDR3 is made up of 16 amino acids. The variable domain in full, with the rest retrieved from reference TRBV19 and TRBJ1-3, is DGGITQSPKYLFRKEGQNVTLSCEQNLNHDAMYWYRQDPGQGLRLIYYSQIVNDFQKGDIAEGYSVSREKKESFPLTVTSAQKNPTAFYLCASSIGPGATGNTIYFGEGSWLTVV.

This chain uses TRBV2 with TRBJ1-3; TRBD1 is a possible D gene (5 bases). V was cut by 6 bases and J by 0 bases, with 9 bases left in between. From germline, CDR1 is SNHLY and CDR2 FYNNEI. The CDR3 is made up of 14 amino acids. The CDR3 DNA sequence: TGTGCCAGCAGACCAGGGAACTCTGGAAACACCATATATTTT. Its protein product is CASRPGNSGNTIYF.

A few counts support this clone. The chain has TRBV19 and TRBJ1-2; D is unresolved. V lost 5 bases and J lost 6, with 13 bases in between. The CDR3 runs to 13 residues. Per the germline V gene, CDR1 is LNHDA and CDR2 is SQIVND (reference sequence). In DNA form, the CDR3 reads TGTGCCAGTAGTGACCTCCGGTCGGATGGCTACACCTTC. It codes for CASSDLRSDGYTF.

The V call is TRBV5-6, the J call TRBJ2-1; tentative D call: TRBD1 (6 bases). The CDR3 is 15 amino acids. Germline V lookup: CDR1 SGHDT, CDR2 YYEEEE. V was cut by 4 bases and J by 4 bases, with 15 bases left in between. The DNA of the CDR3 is TGTGCCAGCAGCCAGGGGCCAGGGGAATACAATGAGCAGTTCTTC. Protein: CASSQGPGEYNEQFF. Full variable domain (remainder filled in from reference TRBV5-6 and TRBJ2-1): DAGVTQSPTHLIKTRGQQVTLRCSPKSGHDTVSWYQQALGQGPQFIFQYYEEEERQRGNFPDRFSGHQFPNYSSELNVNALLLGDSALYLCASSQGPGEYNEQFFGPGTRLTVL.

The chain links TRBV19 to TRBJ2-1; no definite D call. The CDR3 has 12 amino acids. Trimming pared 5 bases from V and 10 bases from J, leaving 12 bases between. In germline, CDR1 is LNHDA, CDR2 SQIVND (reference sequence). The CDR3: CASSSKFEEQFF. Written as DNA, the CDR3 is TGTGCCAGTAGTTCGAAATTCGAGGAGCAGTTCTTC.

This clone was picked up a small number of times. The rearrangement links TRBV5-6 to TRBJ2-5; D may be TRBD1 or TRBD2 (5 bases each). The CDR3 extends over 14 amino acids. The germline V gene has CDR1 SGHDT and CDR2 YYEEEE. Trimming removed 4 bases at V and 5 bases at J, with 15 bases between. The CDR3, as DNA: TGTGCCAGCAGCCGGTGGGGCACGGGGGAGACCCAGTACTTC. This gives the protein CASSRWGTGETQYF.

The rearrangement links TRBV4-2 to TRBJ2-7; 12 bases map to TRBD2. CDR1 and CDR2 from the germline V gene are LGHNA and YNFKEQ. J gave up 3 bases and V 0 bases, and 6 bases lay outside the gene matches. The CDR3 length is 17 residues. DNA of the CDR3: TGTGCCAGCAGCCAAGATGTAGCTAGCGGGGGGGGCTACGAGCAGTACTTC. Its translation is CASSQDVASGGGYEQYF.

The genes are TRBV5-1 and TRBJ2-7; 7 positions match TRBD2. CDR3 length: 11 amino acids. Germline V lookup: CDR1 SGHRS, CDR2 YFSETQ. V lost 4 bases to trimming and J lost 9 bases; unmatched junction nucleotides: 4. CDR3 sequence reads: CASSGEGGQYF. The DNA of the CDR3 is TGCGCCAGCAGCGGGGAGGGCGGGCAGTACTTC.

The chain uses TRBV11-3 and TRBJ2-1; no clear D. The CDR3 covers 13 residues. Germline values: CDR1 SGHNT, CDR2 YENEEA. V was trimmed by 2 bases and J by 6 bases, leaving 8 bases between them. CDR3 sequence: CASSLTVVNEQFF. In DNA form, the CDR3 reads TGTGCCAGCAGCTTAACAGTCGTCAATGAGCAGTTCTTC. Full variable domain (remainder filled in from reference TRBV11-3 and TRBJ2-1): EAGVVQSPRYKIIEKKQPVAFWCNPISGHNTLYWYLQNLGQGPELLIRYENEEAVDDSQLPKDRFSAERLKGVDSTLKIQPAELGDSAVYLCASSLTVVNEQFFGPGTRLTVL.

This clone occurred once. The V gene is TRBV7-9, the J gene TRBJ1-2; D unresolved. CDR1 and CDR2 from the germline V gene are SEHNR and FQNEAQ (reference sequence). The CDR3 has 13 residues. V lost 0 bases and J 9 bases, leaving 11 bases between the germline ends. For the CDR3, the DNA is TGTGCCAGCAGCTTAGCTCGGGATATGAGCTACACCTTC. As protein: CASSLARDMSYTF.

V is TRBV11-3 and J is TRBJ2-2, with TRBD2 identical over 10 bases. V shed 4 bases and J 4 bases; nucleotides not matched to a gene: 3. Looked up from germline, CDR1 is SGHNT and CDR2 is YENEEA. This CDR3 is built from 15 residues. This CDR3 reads CASSSGLATTGELFF. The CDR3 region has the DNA TGTGCCAGCAGCTCGGGACTAGCGACCACCGGGGAGCTGTTTTTT.

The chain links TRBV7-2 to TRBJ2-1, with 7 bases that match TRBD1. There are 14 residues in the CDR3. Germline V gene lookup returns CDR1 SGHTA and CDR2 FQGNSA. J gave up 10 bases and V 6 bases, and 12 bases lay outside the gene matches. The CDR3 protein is CASRLSRDSKEQFF. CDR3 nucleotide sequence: TGTGCCAGCAGATTAAGCCGGGACAGCAAGGAGCAGTTCTTC.

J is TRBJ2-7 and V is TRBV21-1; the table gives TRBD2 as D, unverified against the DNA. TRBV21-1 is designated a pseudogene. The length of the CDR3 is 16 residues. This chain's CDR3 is CASSPICSGGPYEQYF. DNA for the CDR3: TGTGCCAGCAGCCCCATCTGCTCCGGGGGTCCCTACGAGCAGTACTTC.

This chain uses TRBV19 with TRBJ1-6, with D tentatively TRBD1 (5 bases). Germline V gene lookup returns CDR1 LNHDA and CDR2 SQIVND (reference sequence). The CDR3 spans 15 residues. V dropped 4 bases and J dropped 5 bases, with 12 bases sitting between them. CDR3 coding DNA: TGTGCCAGTAGTACAGGGATTGGGGATAATTCACCCCTCCACTTT. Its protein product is CASSTGIGDNSPLHF.